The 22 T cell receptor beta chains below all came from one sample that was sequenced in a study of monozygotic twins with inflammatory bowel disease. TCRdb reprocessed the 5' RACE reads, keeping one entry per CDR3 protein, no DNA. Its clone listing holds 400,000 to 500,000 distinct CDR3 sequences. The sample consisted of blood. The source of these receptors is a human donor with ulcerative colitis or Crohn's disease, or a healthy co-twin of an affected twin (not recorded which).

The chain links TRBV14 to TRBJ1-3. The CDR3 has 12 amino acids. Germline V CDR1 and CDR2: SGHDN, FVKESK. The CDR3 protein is CASSQVRNTIYF.

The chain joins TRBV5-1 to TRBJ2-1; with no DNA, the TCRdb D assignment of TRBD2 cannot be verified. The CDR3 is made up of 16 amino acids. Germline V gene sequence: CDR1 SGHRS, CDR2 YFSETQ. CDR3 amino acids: CASSSGLAGGLDEQFF.

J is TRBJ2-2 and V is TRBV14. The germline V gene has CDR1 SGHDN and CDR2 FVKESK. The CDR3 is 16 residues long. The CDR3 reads CASSHTRMKRTGELFF.

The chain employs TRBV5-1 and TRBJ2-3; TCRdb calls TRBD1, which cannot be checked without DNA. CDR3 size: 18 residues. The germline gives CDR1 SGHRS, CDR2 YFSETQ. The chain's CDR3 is CASSSSTFGGGLTDTQYF.

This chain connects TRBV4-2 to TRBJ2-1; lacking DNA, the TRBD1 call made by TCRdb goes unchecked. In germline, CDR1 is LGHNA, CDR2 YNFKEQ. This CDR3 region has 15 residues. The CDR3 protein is CASSQHRDRYNEQFF.

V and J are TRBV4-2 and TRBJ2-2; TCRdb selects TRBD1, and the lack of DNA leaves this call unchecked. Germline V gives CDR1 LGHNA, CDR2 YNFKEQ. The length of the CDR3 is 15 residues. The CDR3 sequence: CASSQERGGTGELFF.

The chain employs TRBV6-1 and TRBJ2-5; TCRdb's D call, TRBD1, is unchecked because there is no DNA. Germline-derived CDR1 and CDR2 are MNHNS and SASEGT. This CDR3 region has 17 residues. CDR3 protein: CASSPLKARAPRETQYF.

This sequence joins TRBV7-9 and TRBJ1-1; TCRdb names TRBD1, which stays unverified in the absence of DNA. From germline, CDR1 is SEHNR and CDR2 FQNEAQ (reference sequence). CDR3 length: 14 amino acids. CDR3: CASSLLGDNTEAFF.

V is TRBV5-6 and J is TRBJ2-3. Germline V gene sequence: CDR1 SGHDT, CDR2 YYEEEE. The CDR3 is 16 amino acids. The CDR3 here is CASSFGLSGVTDTQYF.

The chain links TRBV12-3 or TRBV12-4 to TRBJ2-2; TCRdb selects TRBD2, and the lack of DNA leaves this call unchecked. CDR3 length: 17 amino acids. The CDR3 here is CASTPGLAGGNTGELFF.

The CDR3 spells CSAGLAGGIQETQYF. The chain recombines TRBV20-1 with TRBJ2-5; TCRdb's D call, TRBD2, is unchecked because there is no DNA. Germline loops: CDR1 DFQATT, CDR2 SNEGSKA (reference sequence). The CDR3 has 15 amino acids.

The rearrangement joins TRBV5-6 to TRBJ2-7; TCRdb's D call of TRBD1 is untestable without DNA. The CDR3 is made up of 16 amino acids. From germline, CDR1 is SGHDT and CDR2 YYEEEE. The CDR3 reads CASSLRERQARNEQYF.

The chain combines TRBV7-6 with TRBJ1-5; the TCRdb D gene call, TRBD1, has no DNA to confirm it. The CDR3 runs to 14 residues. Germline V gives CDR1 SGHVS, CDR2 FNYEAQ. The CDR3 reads CASSLGGQYQPQHF.

CDR3 amino acids: CASSSRAGLSTDTQYF. The chain joins TRBV5-1 to TRBJ2-3; absent DNA, TCRdb's TRBD2 call cannot be checked. The CDR3 has 16 residues. Germline CDR1 is SGHRS and CDR2 is YFSETQ. Supplemented by reference TRBV5-1 and TRBJ2-3, the full variable domain reads KAGVTQTPRYLIKTRGQQVTLSCSPISGHRSVSWYQQTPGQGLQFLFEYFSETQRNKGNFPGRFSGRQFSNSRSEMNVSTLELGDSALYLCASSSRAGLSTDTQYFGPGTRLTVL.

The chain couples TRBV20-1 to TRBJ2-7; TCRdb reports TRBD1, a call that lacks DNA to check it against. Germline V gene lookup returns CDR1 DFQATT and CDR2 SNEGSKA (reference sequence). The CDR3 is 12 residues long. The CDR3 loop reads CSASTRAYEQYF.

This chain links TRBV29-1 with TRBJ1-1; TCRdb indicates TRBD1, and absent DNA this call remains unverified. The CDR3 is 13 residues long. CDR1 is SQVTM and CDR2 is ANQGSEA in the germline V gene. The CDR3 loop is CSVEGRTNTEAFF.

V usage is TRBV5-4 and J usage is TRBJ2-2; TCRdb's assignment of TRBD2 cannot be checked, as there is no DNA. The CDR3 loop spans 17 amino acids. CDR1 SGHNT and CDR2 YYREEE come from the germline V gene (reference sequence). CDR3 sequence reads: CASSFGGVAGAVGELFF.

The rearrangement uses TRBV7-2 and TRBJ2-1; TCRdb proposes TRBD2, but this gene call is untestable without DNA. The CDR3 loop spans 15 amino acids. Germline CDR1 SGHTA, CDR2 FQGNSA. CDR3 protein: CASSLEGGPGNEQFF. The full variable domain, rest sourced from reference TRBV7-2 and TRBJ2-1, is GAGVSQSPSNKVTEKGKDVELRCDPISGHTALYWYRQSLGQGLEFLIYFQGNSAPDKSGLPSDRFSAERTGGSVSTLTIQRTQQEDSAVYLCASSLEGGPGNEQFFGPGTRLTVL.

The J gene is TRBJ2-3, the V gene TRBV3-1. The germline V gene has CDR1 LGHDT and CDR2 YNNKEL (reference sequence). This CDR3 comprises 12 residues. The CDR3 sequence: CASRYGADTQYF.

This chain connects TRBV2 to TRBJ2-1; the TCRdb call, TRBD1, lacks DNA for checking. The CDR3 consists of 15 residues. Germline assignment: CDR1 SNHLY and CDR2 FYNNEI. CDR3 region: CASRETGVIGNEQFF.

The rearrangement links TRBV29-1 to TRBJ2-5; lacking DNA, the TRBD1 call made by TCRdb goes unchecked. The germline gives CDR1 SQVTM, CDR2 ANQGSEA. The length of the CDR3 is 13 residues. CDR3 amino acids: CSALPDRGKTQYF.

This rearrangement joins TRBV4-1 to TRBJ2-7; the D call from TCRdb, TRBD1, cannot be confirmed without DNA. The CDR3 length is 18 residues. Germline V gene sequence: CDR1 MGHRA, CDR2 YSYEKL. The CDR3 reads CASSQGGPGYTGVYEQYF.